This T cell receptor beta chain derives from a study of pediatric ulcerative colitis (dated by TCRdb to about 2019). Turning to the overall study: Among the ulcerative colitis patients, seven had pancolitis and two had left-sided colitis, and histology in every patient was consistent with ulcerative colitis. From under 10 newly diagnosed, treatment-naive pediatric ulcerative colitis patients and a few non-IBD control children, paired blood and rectal samples were collected. By Pediatric Ulcerative Colitis Activity Index, mild disease was classified in a couple of patients, moderate disease in several and acute severe colitis in three. Results the study describes overall, beyond this receptor: For technical reasons, blood samples from two patients gave substantially fewer templates, and these samples were excluded from the blood-rectal overlap analysis. The healthy control group was small, with only a handful of individuals. Controls, mild-moderate and acute severe colitis patients were separated by rectal repertoire features, and reduced rectal diversity due to clonal expansions was observed in acute severe colitis. Two rectal CDR3 clonotypes were detected in all ulcerative colitis patients and were not detected in any of the controls. Significantly higher autologous blood-rectal clonal overlap was found in ulcerative colitis patients than in controls, which suggested increased T cell trafficking to inflamed tissue. Because repertoires were derived from total lymphocyte DNA, patterns in rare subsets such as regulatory T cells may not have been reflected.

A note on this clone: Which antigen it targets is not known. No clone much larger than this one lies a single base away; base qualities are absent.

Before the diagnostic colonoscopy, none of the ulcerative colitis patients had been given any immunosuppressive medication. A blood sample was drawn at the time of the colonoscopy. The Wizard kit (Promega) was used to extract genomic DNA from the blood and intestinal samples. Through the immunoSEQ TRB Survey service, multiplex V and J primers were used to amplify rearranged CDR3 beta regions from genomic DNA. To keep sequencing depth the same across samples, survey-level depth of up to 500,000 reads per sample was applied. Libraries were purified, pooled and sequenced on Illumina technology. As for how the authors treated the data: Productive clonality, sample overlap, pairwise scatters, CDR3 beta length, V/D/J gene usage and productiveness were assessed with immunoSEQ online tools. Calculated diversity was the number of unique rearrangements divided by total templates times 100; Shannon and Simpson indices were also computed. Z-score normalized data were analyzed by principal component analysis with the R prcomp function and the ggbiplot package. Morisita's index was used to quantify the clonal overlap between blood and rectum within each subject. In TCRdb, the immuneACCESS table is reduced to in-frame sequences with V and J assigned. These tables do not hold every clone; where another copy was compared, an unresolved V gene accounts for under half, and the others remain unexplained. D and trimming were read from the DNA, whereas the V and J calls and clone size are those reported in that table. Counted in this sample were roughly 64,000 clones; about nine tenths of them appeared once. The biggest ten clones account for roughly 3% of the sample.

From the cysteine through the phenylalanine, the CDR3 covers 11 amino acids. The kept DNA is CDR3 alone, 33 bases in frame from the first base. The germline V gene encodes CDR1 DFQATT and CDR2 SNEGSKA (reference sequence). V sheds 8 bases and J sheds 5 bases, leaving 11 bases between their ends. This receptor was taken from a boy under 18 with severe ulcerative colitis. The rearranged chain carries TRBV20-1 and TRBJ2-3, with the D segment identity uncertain. Sequences were obtained from blood. CDR3 sequence: CSLNVLDTQYF. The nucleotides are TGCAGTCTCAACGTGTTAGATACGCAGTATTTT.